A selection of T cell receptor beta chains follows, all from one sample in a study of shared clonotypes between healthy human individuals. Profiling relied on immunoSEQ multiplex PCR, and the TCRdb table lists in-frame clones only, not all of them. The sample consists of approximately 2.3 million clones, more than 80% of them appearing once. The sample comprised naive CD4+ T cells from PBMCs. Source of these receptors: a man in his late teens or twenties in good health. Some clones in this sample may be carry-over from other donors' samples. Both conserved end residues are part of each CDR3. The order of the fields is CDR3 length, V gene, clone size, J gene, CDR3 protein. Only some rows state a clone size, as once, few, many or a class for expanded clones.

15	TRBV7-2	NA	TRBJ1-2	CASSFSRSVVHGYTF
13	TRBV28	NA	TRBJ2-3	CASTLGGTDTQYF
16	TRBV6-6	NA	TRBJ1-2	CASSYSSTGAVHGYTF
16	TRBV6-6	NA	TRBJ2-4	CASSGGTSGTQYIQYF
13	TRBV2	few	TRBJ1-2	CASSEGGAYGYTF
14	TRBV18	NA	TRBJ1-1	CASSRTAMNTEAFF
15	TRBV19	NA	TRBJ1-5	CASSTRPQLGSPQHF
16	TRBV7-9	NA	TRBJ2-7	CASSLRTGTGVNEQYF
15	TRBV4-3	NA	TRBJ2-2	CASSRLAQSSGELFF
11	TRBV20-1	few	TRBJ1-1	CSAREQTEAFF
15	TRBV7-2	NA	TRBJ2-1	CASSPRLAGRHEQFF
14	TRBV30	NA	TRBJ2-5	CAFFRGTGGETQYF
14	TRBV15	NA	TRBJ2-1	CATSGGLAGGGQFF
11	TRBV6-1	once	TRBJ1-4	CASREREKLFF
14	TRBV18	NA	TRBJ2-2	CASSPPMNTGELFF
13	TRBV4-3	NA	TRBJ2-3	CASASTSADTQYF
11	TRBV5-4	NA	TRBJ1-4	CASSLGEKLFF